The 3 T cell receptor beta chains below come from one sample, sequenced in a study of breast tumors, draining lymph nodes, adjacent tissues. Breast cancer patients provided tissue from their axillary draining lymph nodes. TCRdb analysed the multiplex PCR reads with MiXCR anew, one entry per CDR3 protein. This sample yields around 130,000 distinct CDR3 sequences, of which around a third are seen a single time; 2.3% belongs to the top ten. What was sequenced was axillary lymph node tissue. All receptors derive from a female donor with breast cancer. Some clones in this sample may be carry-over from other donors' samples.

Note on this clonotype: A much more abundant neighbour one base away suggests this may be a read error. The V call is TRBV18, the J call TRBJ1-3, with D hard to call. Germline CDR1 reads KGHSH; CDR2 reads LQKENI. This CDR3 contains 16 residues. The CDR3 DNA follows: TGTGCCAGCTCACCTACAAACTCAGTAACTGGAGACACCATATATTTT. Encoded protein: CASSPTNSVTGDTIYF. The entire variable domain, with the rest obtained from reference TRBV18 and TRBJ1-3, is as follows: NAGVMQNPRHLVRRRGQEARLRCSPMKGHSHVYWYRQLPEEGLKFMVYLQKENIIDESGMPKERFSAEFPKEGPSILRIQQVVRGDSAAYFCASSPTNSVTGDTIYFGEGSWLTVV.

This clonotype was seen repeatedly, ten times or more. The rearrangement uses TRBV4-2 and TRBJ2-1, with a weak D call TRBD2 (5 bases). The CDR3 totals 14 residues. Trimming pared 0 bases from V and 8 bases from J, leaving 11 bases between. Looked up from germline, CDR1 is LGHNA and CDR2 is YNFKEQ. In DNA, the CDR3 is TGTGCCAGCAGCCAAGATGAGGGTGCCGATGAGCAGTTCTTC. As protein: CASSQDEGADEQFF.

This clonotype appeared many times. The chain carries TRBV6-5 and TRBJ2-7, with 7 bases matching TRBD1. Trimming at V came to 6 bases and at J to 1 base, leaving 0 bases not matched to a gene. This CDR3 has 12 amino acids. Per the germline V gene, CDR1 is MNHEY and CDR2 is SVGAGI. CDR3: CASRTGSYEQYF. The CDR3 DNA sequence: TGTGCCAGCAGGACAGGGTCCTACGAGCAGTACTTC.